What follows describes a single TCR beta chain. The data belong to a study of blood T cell repertoires in COVID-19. Overall study: Sites across the United States, Italy and Spain contributed samples from acute and convalescent COVID-19.

Germline V gives CDR1 SNHLY, CDR2 FYNNEI. The CDR3 has 14 residues. Trimming took off 4 bases at V and 8 bases at J, with 14 bases between the two ends. The data were produced by immunoSEQ multiplex PCR, yet TCRdb's version contains in-frame clones alone and is incomplete. Of 150,000 to 200,000 clones listed, around nine tenths are singletons. This receptor was taken from a woman aged 18 to 35 who had recovered from COVID-19. Sequenced input: peripheral blood. The chain couples TRBV2 to TRBJ1-4; D perhaps matches TRBD1 (5 bases). The CDR3 DNA reads as TGTGCCAGCAGTGTGAGCAGGGTCAAAGAAAAACTGTTTTTT. Translated, it gives CASSVSRVKEKLFF.